Sequencing of this TCR beta chain was carried out in a study of blood T cell repertoires in COVID-19. Study information: Acute-phase and convalescent COVID-19 samples originated in the United States, Italy and Spain. The analysed material was cDNA or gDNA that came from T cells, B-cell-depleted T cells, or PBMCs.

This clone was counted a few times. All enrollees were roughly 18 to 100 years old and from approximately 25 US areas. Assignment of participants to cohorts was predicated upon participant-reported clinical history. Some clones are missing from TCRdb's copy, which holds only in-frame ones; the method was immunoSEQ multiplex PCR. The sample contains hundreds of thousands of clones, roughly 87% of which appear only once. The germline V gene encodes CDR1 MNHEY and CDR2 SMNVEV (reference sequence). This CDR3 is built from 15 residues. V lost 2 bases and J 3 bases, leaving 11 bases between the germline ends.

Sequences were obtained from PBMCs or T cells enriched from blood (not recorded which). This sequence joins TRBV27 and TRBJ1-5, with D tentatively TRBD1 (6 bases). This receptor was identified in a woman in her forties with acute COVID-19. The CDR3 DNA reads TGTGCCAGCAGTTTAGGGGGCCGCTCCAATCAGCCCCAGCATTTT. Residues: CASSLGGRSNQPQHF.